A single sample gave rise to the 2 T cell receptor beta chains below, sequenced in a study of blood T cells in healthy people across ages (dated by TCRdb to between 2015 and 2017). The receptor library was made with 5' RACE. This sample was sequenced with an Illumina HiSeq 2500. A second roughly 6 to 12 cycle PCR used a sample-barcoded 5' primer and a J-beta primer mix. TCRdb reworked the public reads: Q25 trimming with fastp, MiXCR clone assembly, productive beta chains retained. Rows merge per CDR3 protein into single entries with the most common DNA and genes. For this sample the table gives about a million distinct CDR3 sequences, of which about two fifths were detected only once. The ten largest clones take up about an eighth of the sample. Sequencing was done on a sample of blood. All receptors come from a man younger than 35 in good health.

The rearrangement uses TRBV25-1 and TRBJ2-5; D ambiguous. V was pared by 1 base and J by 5 bases, with 11 bases between. CDR1 is MGHDK and CDR2 is SYGVNS in the germline V gene. The CDR3 runs 14 residues. The CDR3 sequence is CASSELADPETQYF. The CDR3 DNA reads TGTGCCAGCAGTGAATTAGCAGACCCCGAGACCCAGTACTTC.

V and J are TRBV5-1 and TRBJ1-6, with 8 bases that match TRBD1. V shed 4 bases, J shed 6 bases, and the junction held 6 bases outside the gene matches. This CDR3 is 15 amino acids long. The germline CDR1 and CDR2 sequences are SGHRS and YFSETQ. The CDR3 bases are TGCGCCAGCAGCCCTACACAGGGGGTTAATTCACCCCTCCACTTT. Its protein product is CASSPTQGVNSPLHF. The whole variable domain, filled in from reference TRBV5-1 and TRBJ1-6, reads KAGVTQTPRYLIKTRGQQVTLSCSPISGHRSVSWYQQTPGQGLQFLFEYFSETQRNKGNFPGRFSGRQFSNSRSEMNVSTLELGDSALYLCASSPTQGVNSPLHFGNGTRLTVT.